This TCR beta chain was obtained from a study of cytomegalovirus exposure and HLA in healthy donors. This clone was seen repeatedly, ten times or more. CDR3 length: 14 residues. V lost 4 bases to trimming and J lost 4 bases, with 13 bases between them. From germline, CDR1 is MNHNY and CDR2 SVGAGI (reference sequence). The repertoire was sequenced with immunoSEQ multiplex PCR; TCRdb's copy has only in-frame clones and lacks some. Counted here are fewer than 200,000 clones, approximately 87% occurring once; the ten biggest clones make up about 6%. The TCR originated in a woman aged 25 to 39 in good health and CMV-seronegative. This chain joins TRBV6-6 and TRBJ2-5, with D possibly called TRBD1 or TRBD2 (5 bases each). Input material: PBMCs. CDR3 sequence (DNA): TGTGCCAGCAGTTCCGGGACCTTGATAGAGACCCAGTACTTC. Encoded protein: CASSSGTLIETQYF.